This entry features one TCR beta chain sequence. The antigen is not known. The CDR3 does not close with the conserved phenylalanine or tryptophan, likely indicating a read error. The length of the CDR3 is 14 residues. The germline gives CDR1 SGHRS, CDR2 YFSETQ. The data were taken from a study of tumor-infiltrating lymphocytes in primary liver carcinoma. Study results and limitations: Among top clones, only about 7-25% appeared in all five tumor regions.

Starting material for RNA and DNA co-extraction consisted of roughly 19-30 mg of unsorted bulk tissue. Sampling of every tumor involved five separate regions. These included the tumor centre. From roughly 470 ng total RNA, TCR beta cDNA was generated with a primer in the constant region. ARM-PCR was slightly modified, and three nested multiplex PCR rounds with it gave rise to the TCR beta libraries. A C-beta reverse primer was combined with TRBV1-TRBV30 forward primers in the first two PCR rounds, and each round had approximately 10 cycles. TCRdb fed the multiplex PCR reads into MiXCR, producing one record per CDR3 protein. The sample records 99,000 or so distinct CDR3 sequences, more than 65% being singletons.

The rearrangement uses TRBV5-1 and TRBJ1-2; weak D call: TRBD1 (5 bases). Sequencing used liver tumor tissue from sampling region 5. Sample subset: tumor region T5, tumor centre. This receptor was taken from a woman in her sixties or seventies with primary liver carcinoma and hepatitis B virus infection. The DNA for the CDR3 is TGCGCCAGCAGCGCAGGGTACATGAACTACGGCTACACCTTA. It codes for CASSAGYMNYGYTL.